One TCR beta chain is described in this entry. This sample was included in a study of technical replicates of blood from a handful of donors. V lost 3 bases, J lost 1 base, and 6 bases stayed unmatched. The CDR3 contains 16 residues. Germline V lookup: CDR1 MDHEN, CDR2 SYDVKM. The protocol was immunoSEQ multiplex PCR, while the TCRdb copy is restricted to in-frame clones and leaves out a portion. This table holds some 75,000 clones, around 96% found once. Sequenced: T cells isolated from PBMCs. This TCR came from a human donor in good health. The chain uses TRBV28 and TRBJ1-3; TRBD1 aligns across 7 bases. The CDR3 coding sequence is TGTGCCAGCAGTTTCCCCCCGGGACAGTCTGGAAACACCATATATTTT. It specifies CASSFPPGQSGNTIYF.